This TCR beta chain was obtained from a study of T cells in Graves' hyperthyroidism and ophthalmopathy. Study summary: The initial diagnosis was the point when peripheral blood was collected, ahead of any treatment.

This clonotype has a handful of counts. What it binds is not known. The germline CDR1 and CDR2 sequences are SQVTM and ANQGSEA. CDR3 size: 10 residues. Trimming removed 7 bases from V and 4 bases from J, with 7 bases in between. Participants, patients aged 18 to 65, had newly diagnosed hyperthyroidism with a duration under 2 months. Regarding the study as a whole: Model output signaled ophthalmopathy a median around 6.9 months ahead of onset.

It was RNA transcripts that yielded the amplified TCR beta CDR3 regions. When the TCR CDR3 underwent first-round RT-PCR, the HTBI primer set was used. From the multiplex PCR reads, TCRdb called clonotypes with MiXCR, one entry per CDR3 protein. This sample has nearly 750,000 distinct CDR3 sequences; approximately 36% occur once, and the top ten carry around 29%. This sequence originates from a woman aged 40 to 49 with Graves' hyperthyroidism. Input material: blood. The chain carries TRBV29-1 and TRBJ1-1; possible D gene TRBD1, 5 bases. CDR3 nucleotide sequence: TGCAGCGCCAGGGCCACTGAAGCTTTCTTT. Translated, it gives CSARATEAFF.